Listed below are T cell receptor beta chains from one sample, sequenced in a study of shared clonotypes between healthy human individuals. The method was immunoSEQ multiplex PCR; TCRdb's version includes in-frame clones alone and lacks a portion of them. This sample has 2 million or so clones, with less than 95% found just once. The sample comprised naive CD8+ T cells sorted from blood. Source of these receptors: a man aged 18 to 35 in good health. Both conserved end residues are part of each CDR3. Each record gives: D gene, clone size, V gene, CDR3 protein. A D gene is named only where the DNA matches it firmly. Only part of the rows carry a size: once, few, many, or a class if the clone is expanded.

>TRBD2|NA|TRBV5-6
CASSLRTSGYSSYEQYF
>NA|NA|TRBV7-2
CASSSSPGYNEQFF
>NA|NA|TRBV6-1
CASSEWAGSSTDTQYF
>TRBD1|NA|TRBV4-1
CASSPRGSNTGELFF
>TRBD2|NA|TRBV5-1
CASSSLTSGSLGNTQYF
>NA|once|TRBV14
CASSQVSSETQYF
>TRBD1|NA|TRBV27
CASRRPWDRGNTEAFF
>NA|NA|TRBV4-1
CASSQEVNPYEQYF
>TRBD1|NA|TRBV7-9
CASSSGTGLIGYEQYF
>NA|NA|TRBV7-8
CASSFTETGELFF
>TRBD2|NA|TRBV27
CASSFSAGRVSYEQYF
>TRBD1|NA|TRBV9
CASSETGTGDEKLFF
>TRBD1|NA|TRBV18
CASSHQGAAVQETQYF
>TRBD2|NA|TRBV27
CASALAENYEQYF
>TRBD1|NA|TRBV10-2
CASSVQGARLEAFF
>TRBD1|NA|TRBV20-1
CSEGATEAFF
>NA|NA|TRBV25-1
CASSAYSWVGAYEQYF
>NA|NA|TRBV13
CASSLPSAETQYF
>NA|NA|TRBV6-1
CASLGGNQPQHF
>NA|NA|TRBV6-6
CASSYLPEAFF
>NA|NA|TRBV19
CASSMFAGTGELFF
>NA|NA|TRBV4-1
CASSRTSEYEQYF
>TRBD1|NA|TRBV28
CASSLGWGQGAYEQYF
>NA|few|TRBV28
CASSLGNTIYF
>TRBD1|NA|TRBV7-9
CASSSDFGQGYGYTF
>TRBD1|NA|TRBV25-1
CASSEWDRENYGYTF
>NA|NA|TRBV18
CASSPGAIQETQYF
>NA|NA|TRBV2
CASSEWREINYYGYTF
>NA|NA|TRBV6-5
CASSPMGLYKQYF
>TRBD1|NA|TRBV6-5
CASSSGQGVGEKLFF
>TRBD1|NA|TRBV13
CASSLVGQGYHEQYF
>NA|NA|TRBV6-5
CASSYFPGSEVNGYTF
>TRBD1|NA|TRBV5-6
CASSFEGANTEAFF
>TRBD1|NA|TRBV27
CASSYLTTGANSYEQYF
>TRBD2|NA|TRBV4-3
CASSQLAGGEDTQYF
>NA|NA|TRBV30
CAWSVLTGNTEAFF
>TRBD1|NA|TRBV5-1
CASSFEVTGEDNEQFF
>TRBD1|NA|TRBV5-1
CASSTDGTVNSPLHF
>TRBD1|NA|TRBV12-5
CASGSDRGPGDTEAFF
>NA|NA|TRBV6-7
CANLRGRDSGNTIYF
>TRBD2|NA|TRBV4-1
CASRHTPTSGSVNEQFF
>NA|NA|TRBV27
CASSLGGQWEQFF
>NA|once|TRBV4-3
CASSQGWGVYANYGYAF
>TRBD1|NA|TRBV6-6
CASSWGQGRETQYF
>NA|NA|TRBV6-1
CASREQGYEQYF
>NA|NA|TRBV19
CASSTTGSSYNEQFF
>TRBD1|NA|TRBV2
CASSEAPTGEAYEQYF
>TRBD1|NA|TRBV4-3
CASSQDRTGFSYEQYF